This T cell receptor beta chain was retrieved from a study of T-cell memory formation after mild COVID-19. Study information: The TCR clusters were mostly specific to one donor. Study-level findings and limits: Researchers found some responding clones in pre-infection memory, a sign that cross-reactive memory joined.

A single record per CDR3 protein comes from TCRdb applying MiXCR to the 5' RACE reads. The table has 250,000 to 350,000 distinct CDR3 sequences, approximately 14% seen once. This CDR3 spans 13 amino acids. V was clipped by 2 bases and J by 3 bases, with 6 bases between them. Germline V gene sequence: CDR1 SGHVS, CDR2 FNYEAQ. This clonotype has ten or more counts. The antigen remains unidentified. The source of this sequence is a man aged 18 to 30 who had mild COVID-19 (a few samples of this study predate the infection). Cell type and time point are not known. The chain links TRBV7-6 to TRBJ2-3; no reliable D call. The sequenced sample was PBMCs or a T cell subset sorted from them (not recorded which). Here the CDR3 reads CASSLLVTDTQYF. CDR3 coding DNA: TGTGCCAGCAGCTTATTGGTTACAGATACGCAGTATTTT.